The 30 T cell receptor beta chains below come from one sample, sequenced in a study of beta chain features in type 1 diabetes. Reverse transcription of all isolated RNA meant that expressed TCRB transcripts were sequenced. Profiled with immunoSEQ multiplex PCR; TCRdb holds only in-frame clones, not every one. The sample includes about 140,000 clones, under 11% of them seen just once. The sequenced sample consisted of naive CD4+ T cells from blood. The receptors here all came from a man younger than 35 in good health.

The chain carries TRBV30 and TRBJ2-1; tentatively, D is TRBD2 (6 bases). Germline V gene data show CDR1 as GTSNPN and CDR2 as SVGIG (reference sequence). This CDR3 spans 13 amino acids. The CDR3 DNA reads TGTATAATGGGGGTACGGGGGTACAATGAGCAGTTCTTC. As protein: CIMGVRGYNEQFF.

Only a few counts were recorded for this clone. This chain uses TRBV2 with TRBJ2-5, with D uncertain. The CDR3 length is 12 residues. CDR1 is SNHLY, CDR2 FYNNEI, per germline. The V and J ends lost 4 bases and 4 bases respectively, with 7 bases between them. CDR3 sequence (DNA): TGTGCCAGCAGTGTGACGGGAGAGACCCAGTACTTC. Translated: CASSVTGETQYF.

The CDR3 DNA sequence: TGTGCCAGCAGCTTAGTTTGGACAACCGCGACCGGGGAGCTGTTTTTT. Protein sequence: CASSLVWTTATGELFF. This chain joins TRBV11-1 and TRBJ2-2; TRBD1 might be the D (5 bases). Trimming removed 1 base from V and 5 bases from J, with 14 bases in between. The germline V gene has CDR1 SGHAT and CDR2 FQDESV (reference sequence). CDR3 length equals 16 residues.

The table lists this clone with a few counts. The chain couples TRBV11-2 to TRBJ1-2; TRBD1 is a possible D gene (5 bases). Germline values: CDR1 SGHAT, CDR2 FQNNGV. The CDR3 consists of 14 residues. Trimming pared 0 bases from V and 5 bases from J, leaving 10 bases between. The CDR3 protein is CASSLDDSSYGYTF. CDR3 DNA sequence: TGTGCCAGCAGCTTAGATGACAGCTCTTATGGCTACACCTTC.

This clone was counted a few times. The chain is built from TRBV9 and TRBJ2-7; no reliable D call. V was cut by 0 bases and J by 0 bases, with 10 bases left in between. CDR1 and CDR2 (germline): SGDLS, YYNGEE. The CDR3 runs to 15 residues. CDR3 DNA: TGTGCCAGCAGCGTAGGACTCATGAGCTCCTACGAGCAGTACTTC. Protein product: CASSVGLMSSYEQYF.

This clone was seen a handful of times. The gene calls are TRBV6-1 and TRBJ2-1, with 10 bases aligning to TRBD1. The length of the CDR3 is 14 residues. V dropped 4 bases and J dropped 4; count of bases not matched to a gene: 1. In germline, CDR1 is MNHNS, CDR2 SASEGT. In DNA form, the CDR3 reads TGTGCCAGCAGTGCGGGACAGGGGTACAATGAGCAGTTCTTC. Its translation is CASSAGQGYNEQFF.

The chain recombines TRBV13 with TRBJ2-7; TRBD1 matches 8 bases. J gave up 12 bases and V 0 bases, and 4 bases lay outside the gene matches. CDR3 length: 12 residues. The V gene's germline CDR1 is PRHDT and CDR2 FYEKMQ (reference sequence). CDR3: CASSLGRTGTYF. DNA for the CDR3: TGTGCCAGCAGCTTAGGTCGGACAGGGACGTACTTC. Supplemented by reference TRBV13 and TRBJ2-7, the full variable domain reads AAGVIQSPRHLIKEKRETATLKCYPIPRHDTVYWYQQGPGQDPQFLISFYEKMQSDKGSIPDRFSAQQFSDYHSELNMSSLELGDSALYFCASSLGRTGTYFGPGTRLTVT.

This clone was counted between two and nine times. The chain carries TRBV4-1 and TRBJ2-5; 8 bases agree with TRBD2. Germline V gene lookup returns CDR1 MGHRA and CDR2 YSYEKL. This CDR3 has 16 residues. V trimming: 3 bases; J trimming: 1 base; junction bases outside the gene matches: 7. The CDR3 region is CASSQGERGSQETQYF. The CDR3 DNA reads as TGCGCCAGCAGCCAGGGGGAGCGGGGGAGCCAAGAGACCCAGTACTTC.

This clone showed up many times. This chain uses TRBV6-6 with TRBJ2-1; 9 positions match TRBD2. The J segment lost 0 bases and the V segment lost 7 bases, leaving 4 bases of the junction unmatched. The CDR3 runs to 15 residues. Germline V gene lookup returns CDR1 MNHNY and CDR2 SVGAGI (reference sequence). In nucleotides, the CDR3 is TGTGCCAGCACGTTAGCGGGGGCCTCCTACAATGAGCAGTTCTTC. Amino acids: CASTLAGASYNEQFF.

This clone has ten or more counts. This rearrangement joins TRBV29-1 to TRBJ2-3; 11 bases align to TRBD1. V trimming: 3 bases; J trimming: 5 bases; junction bases outside the gene matches: 4. CDR3 length: 14 amino acids. The germline V gene encodes CDR1 SQVTM and CDR2 ANQGSEA. This chain's CDR3 is CSVEGDRGRDTQYF. The CDR3 DNA sequence: TGCAGCGTTGAGGGGGACAGGGGGAGAGATACGCAGTATTTT.

In its sample, this clone was seen a few times. V is TRBV7-9 and J is TRBJ2-1; D gene unclear. Looked up from germline, CDR1 is SEHNR and CDR2 is FQNEAQ (reference sequence). This CDR3 is 15 amino acids long. The ends were cut back, 5 bases at V and 5 bases at J, with 16 bases in the middle. The CDR3 DNA reads as TGTGCCAGCAGCCCCTGGTTAGACTTAGACAATGAGCAGTTCTTC. It is translated as CASSPWLDLDNEQFF.

This clone was picked up a small number of times. The genes are TRBV30 and TRBJ2-5, with D maybe TRBD1 (5 bases). Germline CDR1 reads GTSNPN; CDR2 reads SVGIG (reference sequence). Trimming removed 0 bases from V and 7 bases from J, with 18 bases in between. The CDR3 has 15 residues. The DNA of the CDR3 is TGTGCCTGGAGTGTACTTATAGGACAAGTTGGGACCCAGTACTTC. Its translation: CAWSVLIGQVGTQYF.

The table lists this clone with many counts. V is TRBV7-8 and J is TRBJ2-1, with no clear D. The CDR3 sequence is 13 residues long. CDR1 is SGHVS and CDR2 is FQNEAQ in the germline V gene. With 1 base removed from V and 8 bases from J, the gap between germline ends came to 9 bases. The CDR3 here is CASSLVYVHEQFF. DNA for the CDR3: TGTGCCAGCAGCTTAGTGTATGTCCATGAGCAGTTCTTC.

V and J are TRBV5-4 and TRBJ2-2; D may be TRBD2 (5 bases). With 4 bases removed from V and 5 bases from J, the gap between germline ends came to 18 bases. Germline values: CDR1 SGHNT, CDR2 YYREEE (reference sequence). CDR3 length: 16 residues. For the CDR3, the DNA is TGTGCCAGCAGCCAAGAAGGAGGAACTCCTACCGGGGAGCTGTTTTTT. Its protein product is CASSQEGGTPTGELFF.

This clone came up a few times. This chain uses TRBV19 with TRBJ2-7; 10 bases map to TRBD1. Germline loops: CDR1 LNHDA, CDR2 SQIVND (reference sequence). V lost 5 bases and J lost 2; bases outside the gene matches: 9. CDR3 length equals 16 residues. CDR3 nucleotides: TGTGCCAGTAGTCGATGGACCGGACAGGGGGCCTACGAGCAGTACTTC. It encodes CASSRWTGQGAYEQYF.

This clone was observed a few times. The chain recombines TRBV4-1 with TRBJ2-3; the D gene is possibly TRBD2 (6 bases). In germline, CDR1 is MGHRA, CDR2 YSYEKL. This CDR3 spans 14 amino acids. The V and J ends lost 7 bases and 7 bases respectively, with 18 bases between them. The CDR3 reads CASTVVGGMNTQYF. The CDR3 DNA is TGCGCCAGCACGGTCGTGGGGGGTATGAATACGCAGTATTTT.

CDR3 sequence reads: CASSPLRGGNYEQYF. The CDR3 DNA reads TGTGCCAGCAGCCCACTCCGGGGGGGGAACTACGAGCAGTACTTC. V is TRBV5-8 and J is TRBJ2-7; TRBD2 matches at 8 bases. V was clipped by 4 bases and J by 3 bases; unmatched bases: 9. Germline values: CDR1 SGHTS, CDR2 YDEGEE. CDR3 length: 15 residues.

The rearrangement uses TRBV6-5 and TRBJ2-5; 8 bases fit TRBD2. This CDR3 comprises 16 residues. The junction had 8 bases not matched to a gene; V was cut back by 2 bases and J by 3 bases. Germline V CDR1 and CDR2: MNHEY, SVGAGI. The CDR3 sequence: CASSYRGGAGEETQYF. The CDR3 coding sequence is TGTGCCAGCAGTTACCGGGGGGGAGCGGGGGAAGAGACCCAGTACTTC.

Ten or more counts support this clone. V usage is TRBV7-9 and J usage is TRBJ2-3; tentatively, D is TRBD2 (6 bases). Between the trimmed V and J ends, which lost 5 bases and 5 bases, there was a span of 23 bases. The CDR3 sequence is 17 residues long. Per germline, CDR1 SEHNR and CDR2 FQNEAQ (reference sequence). CDR3 sequence (DNA): TGTGCCAGCAGCCCCAACCTCCGGGGGTTAGGTAGAGATACGCAGTATTTT. Its protein is CASSPNLRGLGRDTQYF.

This clone turned up a few times. V gene TRBV9 combines with J gene TRBJ2-5, with 9 bases that match TRBD2. The germline V gene encodes CDR1 SGDLS and CDR2 YYNGEE. The CDR3 is 15 amino acids. After removal of 4 bases from V and 3 bases from J, the junction contained 7 bases not matched to a gene. The CDR3, as DNA: TGTGCCAGCAGCCCCGGGACTAGCTTCGAAGAGACCCAGTACTTC. Translating it yields CASSPGTSFEETQYF.

In this sample, this clone turned up a few times. J is TRBJ2-3 and V is TRBV23-1, with D perhaps matching TRBD2 (6 bases). TRBV23-1 is marked as an open reading frame, function uncertain. The V end lost 0 bases, the J end lost 4 bases, and 20 bases lay between the germline ends. This CDR3 has 18 amino acids. The CDR3 DNA reads as TGCGCCAGCAGTCAATCAGAGGCGGAGGGTTTGTCCGCAGATACGCAGTATTTT. This translates into CASSQSEAEGLSADTQYF.

The rearrangement links TRBV5-4 to TRBJ2-7; tentatively, D is TRBD1 (6 bases). The CDR3 loop spans 14 amino acids. Trimming took 3 bases from V and 4 from J, leaving 14 bases between them. Per the germline V gene, CDR1 is SGHNT and CDR2 is YYREEE (reference sequence). The CDR3 coding sequence is TGTGCCAGCAGCTCCAAACAGGGTCGTTACGAGCAGTACTTC. Amino acids: CASSSKQGRYEQYF.

This clone was seen a handful of times. The rearrangement joins TRBV18 to TRBJ2-1; 9 nucleotides match TRBD1. V shed 3 bases and J 2 bases; nucleotides not matched to a gene: 8. The CDR3 consists of 17 residues. Per germline, CDR1 KGHSH and CDR2 LQKENI. CDR3 region: CASSPNQGQGAYNEQFF. CDR3 sequence (DNA): TGTGCCAGCTCACCGAACCAGGGACAGGGTGCCTACAATGAGCAGTTCTTC.

J is TRBJ1-3 and V is TRBV9, with D maybe TRBD1 (5 bases). Germline assignment: CDR1 SGDLS and CDR2 YYNGEE. The V gene lost 4 bases and the J gene lost 1 base, with 6 bases spanning the gap. This CDR3 comprises 13 residues. The chain's CDR3 is CASSQGSGNTIYF. The DNA for the CDR3 is TGTGCCAGCAGCCAGGGTTCTGGAAACACCATATATTTT.

The genes are TRBV9 and TRBJ1-2, with D unresolved. Trimming shortened V by 0 bases and J by 4 bases, and 4 bases separated the two germline ends. The germline V gene has CDR1 SGDLS and CDR2 YYNGEE. The CDR3 loop spans 12 amino acids. The CDR3 region has the DNA TGTGCCAGCAGCGTAGCCGGCTATGGCTACACCTTC. Translating gives CASSVAGYGYTF.

V and J are TRBV7-9 and TRBJ1-2; D uncertain. CDR3 length: 15 residues. CDR1 SEHNR and CDR2 FQNEAQ come from the germline V gene (reference sequence). The germline V and J ends were trimmed by 4 bases and 8 bases, with 20 bases remaining between them. CDR3 DNA sequence: TGTGCCAGCAGCTCCCAGAGCCTGAGAACTATGGGCTACACCTTC. Translated: CASSSQSLRTMGYTF.

The rearrangement links TRBV28 to TRBJ2-7; possibly TRBD2 for D (6 bases). The germline V gene encodes CDR1 MDHEN and CDR2 SYDVKM. Trimming shortened V by 3 bases and J by 6 bases, and 15 bases separated the two germline ends. This CDR3 has 14 amino acids. The chain's CDR3 is CASSLSGDVGEQYF. Written as DNA, the CDR3 is TGTGCCAGCAGTTTGTCGGGGGACGTGGGCGAGCAGTACTTC.

This clone was counted between two and nine times. The gene calls are TRBV12-5 and TRBJ2-1; TRBD2 is a possible D gene (5 bases). Germline CDR1 reads LGHNT; CDR2 reads FRNRAP. The V gene lost 1 base and the J gene lost 9 bases, with 13 bases spanning the gap. This CDR3 contains 14 residues. The CDR3 DNA follows: TGTGCTAGTGGTTTGGGACAACGTGGGAGTGAGCAGTTCTTC. Amino acid sequence: CASGLGQRGSEQFF.

The V call is TRBV30, the J call TRBJ1-1; D is perhaps TRBD1 (5 bases). Germline assignment: CDR1 GTSNPN and CDR2 SVGIG (reference sequence). The CDR3 extends over 14 amino acids. Trimming took off 5 bases at V and 2 bases at J, with 15 bases between the two ends. This CDR3 reads CAWGAGLINTEAFF. The CDR3 nucleotides are TGTGCCTGGGGGGCCGGGTTAATAAACACTGAAGCTTTCTTT.

The sample holds a few counts of this clone. The CDR3 nucleotides read TGTGCCAGCAGTAGGGGGGGGTCTGAAAAACTGTTTTTT. Translating it yields CASSRGGSEKLFF. This chain links TRBV25-1 with TRBJ1-4; D is perhaps TRBD1 (6 bases). Looked up from germline, CDR1 is MGHDK and CDR2 is SYGVNS. V dropped 5 bases and J dropped 7 bases, with 11 bases sitting between them. This CDR3 is 13 amino acids long.